The 10 T cell receptor beta chains in this list originate from one sample, sequenced in a study of OX40 agonist ivuxolimab in advanced cancers. The library was made by the immunoSEQ multiplex PCR assay. This is the immuneACCESS table as TCRdb keeps it, with only in-frame sequences that have V and J called. A part of the clones is gone; compared with another copy, unresolved V genes explain less than half, and the rest is unexplained. The sample contains 60,000 to 100,000 clones, around 90% of them found a single time. The ten largest clones add up to over 0.2% of the sample. Sequencing used CD4+ or CD8+ T cells sorted from blood, obtained in a trial of the OX40 agonist ivuxolimab. These receptors were obtained from an adult with an advanced solid tumor such as melanoma, head and neck, liver or kidney cancer.

This clone was seen once. The V call is TRBV7-2, the J call TRBJ2-3; D call uncertain. The germline V gene has CDR1 SGHTA and CDR2 FQGNSA. With 3 bases removed from V and 5 bases from J, the gap between germline ends came to 9 bases. The CDR3 extends over 13 amino acids. CDR3 nucleotide sequence: TGTGCCAGCAGCTTTTCGTTGGGAGATACGCAGTATTTT. This sequence encodes CASSFSLGDTQYF.

The chain is built from TRBV5-4 and TRBJ2-7; D is perhaps TRBD1 or TRBD2 (5 bases each). Near its end, the DNA agrees better with TRBJ2-5, so the J call may be wrong. CDR1 and CDR2 (germline): SGHNT, YYREEE (reference sequence). This CDR3 region has 14 residues. CDR3 DNA: TGTGCCAGCAGCTTAATGTTAGGGGACGAGACCCAGTACTTC. Its protein is CASSLMLGDETQYF.

V and J are TRBV13 and TRBJ2-7; TRBD2 aligns across 8 bases. J gave up 1 base and V 8 bases, and 16 bases lay outside the gene matches. The germline CDR1 and CDR2 sequences are PRHDT and FYEKMQ (reference sequence). This CDR3 is built from 17 residues. In DNA, the CDR3 is TGTGCCAGCTCAATTTTTATCACTAGCGGAACTTCCTACGAGCAGTACTTC. Translation: CASSIFITSGTSYEQYF. Full variable domain (outside the CDR3, taken from reference TRBV13 and TRBJ2-7): AAGVIQSPRHLIKEKRETATLKCYPIPRHDTVYWYQQGPGQDPQFLISFYEKMQSDKGSIPDRFSAQQFSDYHSELNMSSLELGDSALYFCASSIFITSGTSYEQYFGPGTRLTVT.

This clone was picked up one time. The chain carries TRBV19 and TRBJ2-1, with D possibly matching TRBD2 (6 bases). The germline CDR1 and CDR2 sequences are LNHDA and SQIVND (reference sequence). The CDR3 has 20 amino acids. V was pared by 5 bases and J by 0 bases, with 26 bases between. The CDR3 bases are TGTGCCAGTAGTCCCGATTCACTTGGGAGGCCCTCGAGCTCCTACAATGAGCAGTTCTTC. It encodes CASSPDSLGRPSSSYNEQFF.

The chain couples TRBV19 to TRBJ2-3, with D perhaps matching TRBD2 (7 bases). The CDR3 covers 17 residues. The V and J ends lost 1 base and 1 base respectively, with 15 bases between them. CDR1 and CDR2 (germline): LNHDA, SQIVND (reference sequence). CDR3 bases: TGTGCCAGTAGTATAGGAGGGGGGGAGGTGCGCACAGATACGCAGTATTTT. It is translated as CASSIGGGEVRTDTQYF.

The chain is built from TRBV4-3 and TRBJ2-7, with no clear D. The CDR3 totals 13 residues. The V end was cut by 1 base, the J end by 5 bases, with 9 bases between. Germline CDR1 is LGHNA and CDR2 is YSLEER. CDR3 DNA: TGCGCCAGCAGCCAAGGTTTAGGGAACGAGCAGTACTTC. It is translated as CASSQGLGNEQYF.

The DNA for the CDR3 is TGTGCCAGCAGCTCTCAGGGGACGACAGATACGCAGTATTTT. The encoded protein is CASSSQGTTDTQYF. The rearrangement uses TRBV7-9 and TRBJ2-3, with D maybe TRBD1 (6 bases). CDR3 length: 14 residues. The germline CDR1 and CDR2 sequences are SEHNR and FQNEAQ (reference sequence). V was trimmed by 4 bases and J by 3 bases, leaving 11 bases between them.

The chain couples TRBV10-3 to TRBJ2-7; 7 bases are a match to TRBD2. CDR3 length: 13 amino acids. CDR1 ENHRY and CDR2 SYGVKD come from the germline V gene. With 5 bases clipped from V and 5 bases from J, the junction kept 6 bases outside the gene matches. The CDR3 reads CAISPITSDEQYF. In DNA form, the CDR3 reads TGTGCCATCAGTCCGATCACTAGCGACGAGCAGTACTTC.

The J gene is TRBJ1-3, the V gene TRBV18; D is unclear. V was shortened by 2 bases and J by 3 bases, with 8 bases between the two germline ends. Germline CDR1 KGHSH, CDR2 LQKENI. The CDR3 extends over 14 amino acids. CDR3 loop: CASSPEAVGNTIYF. Written as DNA, the CDR3 is TGTGCCAGCTCACCAGAGGCAGTTGGAAACACCATATATTTT.

V usage is TRBV28 and J usage is TRBJ2-7, with 9 bases fitting TRBD2. Trimming took 3 bases from V and 1 from J; bases not matched to a gene: 13. This CDR3 comprises 18 residues. CDR1 is MDHEN, CDR2 SYDVKM, per germline. CDR3 residues: CASSFVAGAFTGSYEQYF. The CDR3 DNA reads TGTGCCAGCAGTTTTGTAGCGGGAGCATTTACAGGGTCCTACGAGCAGTACTTC.